This T cell receptor (beta chain) stems from a study of blood T cell repertoires in COVID-19. For the study at large: Italy, Spain and the United States were the sources of the convalescent and acute COVID-19 samples. T cells, B-cell-depleted T cells, or PBMCs provided the cDNA or gDNA that served as material.

Authors' methods: Amplification of reference gene primers was used by the study to estimate nucleated cell counts. Repertoires were generated with immunoSEQ multiplex PCR, while TCRdb's copy carries only in-frame clones and drops some. The DNA was the basis for D and trimming; V, J and clone size are from that table. The sample carries about 99,000 clones, nearly 90% recorded once. The CDR3 spans 14 residues. V was cut by 3 bases and J by 4 bases, with 10 bases left in between. Germline lookup yields CDR1 MDHEN and CDR2 SYDVKM. The gene calls are TRBV28 and TRBJ1-5; D remains ambiguous. The clonotype originates from a man aged 50 or older in a cohort sampled during active COVID-19. The source material was peripheral blood. The CDR3 nucleotides are TGTGCCAGCAGTTTCCCGACTTGGAATCAGCCCCAGCATTTT. It translates to CASSFPTWNQPQHF.